The table lists the clone carrying this T cell receptor beta chain with a few counts. The record originates from a study of blood T cell repertoires in COVID-19. Study-wide background: T cells, B-cell-depleted T cells, or PBMCs supplied cDNA or gDNA.

Germline V gene sequence: CDR1 SGDLS, CDR2 YYNGEE. The junction had 9 bases not matched to a gene; V was cut back by 4 bases and J by 1 base. The length of the CDR3 is 17 residues. Libraries were prepared by immunoSEQ multiplex PCR; TCRdb keeps only in-frame clonotypes and omits some of them. The sample holds roughly 120,000 clones, approximately 80% seen once. The TCR originated in a woman between 50 and 59 years old with acute or convalescent COVID-19. The J gene is TRBJ2-2, the V gene TRBV9; 8 nucleotides line up with TRBD2. The sample was peripheral blood. This chain's CDR3 is CASSPRGSGGNTGELFF. CDR3 nucleotides: TGTGCCAGCAGCCCTAGGGGGAGCGGGGGGAACACCGGGGAGCTGTTTTTT.